Each of the 3 T cell receptor beta chains below was sequenced from the same sample in a study of blood T cells in healthy people across ages. Primed by a sample-barcoded 5' primer and a J-beta primer mix, a second PCR proceeded for about 6 to 12 cycles. TCRdb re-derived calls from the 5' RACE reads in MiXCR, one entry per CDR3 protein. The repertoire holds more than 800,000 distinct CDR3 sequences, with 29% as singletons. The sample was blood. The origin of the receptors is a woman older than 75 in good health.

This clonotype showed up many times. V is TRBV6-2 or TRBV6-3 and J is TRBJ2-7, with TRBD2 as a possible D gene (6 bases). Trimming cost V 0 bases and J 3 bases, with 9 bases left between them. Germline V CDR1 and CDR2: MNHEY, SVGEGT. This CDR3 has 14 amino acids. Written as DNA, the CDR3 is TGTGCCAGCAGTTACTCGGGAGGACGCTACGAGCAGTACTTC. It specifies CASSYSGGRYEQYF.

Notes on this clonotype: This could be a read error, since a much larger clone is one nucleotide away. The rearrangement uses TRBV2 and TRBJ2-5, with D unclear. This CDR3 contains 14 residues. Between the trimmed V and J ends, which lost 2 bases and 1 base, there was a span of 8 bases. Germline-derived CDR1 and CDR2 are SNHLY and FYNNEI. The chain's CDR3 is CASSERRPQETQYF. DNA of the CDR3: TGTGCCAGCAGTGAACGGCGCCCCCAAGAGACCCAGTACTTC.

The table lists this clonotype with a few counts. The chain links TRBV7-2 to TRBJ1-4; D is possibly TRBD1 (6 bases). Germline lookup yields CDR1 SGHTA and CDR2 FQGNSA. Trimming removed 6 bases at V and 2 bases at J, with 19 bases between. The CDR3 sequence is 17 residues long. CDR3: CASRQGHFLGTNEKLFF. The CDR3 nucleotides read TGTGCCAGCAGGCAGGGACACTTCCTCGGGACTAATGAAAAACTGTTTTTT.